Detailed here is one TCR beta chain. In the authors' methods: Reference gene primers were amplified, and this amplification served to estimate nucleated cell counts. The method was immunoSEQ multiplex PCR; TCRdb's version includes in-frame clones alone and lacks a portion of them. V and J calls and clone size are those listed in that table; D and trimming were worked out from the DNA. The sample holds approximately 220,000 clones; approximately 92% are singletons and the top ten take approximately 3.4%. This entry is derived from a study of blood T cell repertoires in COVID-19. Across the whole study: Sources were T cells, B-cell-depleted T cells, or PBMCs; the material itself was cDNA or gDNA.

Everyone who took part was roughly 18 to 90 years old, and they came from about 25 US areas. Germline values: CDR1 LGHDT, CDR2 YNNKEL (reference sequence). This CDR3 is built from 17 residues. V shed 0 bases, J shed 8 bases, and the junction held 9 bases outside the gene matches. The gene calls are TRBV3-1 (or the pseudogene TRBV3-2) and TRBJ2-1, with 11 bases fitting TRBD2. The origin of this receptor is a woman between 18 and 29 years old in a cohort exposed to, infected with or recovered from COVID-19 (not recorded which). The specimen was PBMCs or T cells enriched from blood (not recorded which). This CDR3 is CASSQDLSGRAGDEQFF. The CDR3 nucleotides read TGTGCCAGCAGCCAAGATCTTAGCGGGAGGGCCGGGGATGAGCAGTTCTTC.